Presented here are 20 T cell receptor beta chains from one specimen sequenced in a study of blood T cell repertoires in COVID-19. Data came from immunoSEQ multiplex PCR; TCRdb stores just in-frame clones and leaves some out. The profile shows some 160,000 clones, around 84% of them singletons. The sample was peripheral blood. These receptors were obtained from a woman over 75 with COVID-19, enrolled during active disease.

This chain links TRBV4-2 with TRBJ2-7, with TRBD1 identical over 7 bases. The CDR3 extends over 16 amino acids. Germline V gene sequence: CDR1 LGHNA, CDR2 YNFKEQ. V lost 0 bases and J lost 2; bases outside the gene matches: 7. DNA for the CDR3: TGTGCCAGCAGCCAAGAGGTTAGGCAGGGGGCCTACGAGCAGTACTTC. It translates to CASSQEVRQGAYEQYF.

The V call is TRBV6-2 or TRBV6-3, the J call TRBJ1-2, with 9 positions matching TRBD1. The CDR3 is made up of 18 amino acids. From germline, CDR1 is MNHEY and CDR2 SVGEGT. J lost 8 bases, V lost 0 bases, and 16 bases had no gene match. The DNA for the CDR3 is TGTGCCAGCAGTTACTCTCCGGGACAGGGAGCCTTAAGGTACGGCTACACCTTC. This encodes CASSYSPGQGALRYGYTF.

This chain uses TRBV2 with TRBJ2-2, with unresolved D. The CDR3 runs to 12 residues. The germline gives CDR1 SNHLY, CDR2 FYNNEI. V dropped 8 bases and J dropped 4 bases, with 8 bases sitting between them. The CDR3 loop reads CASHISTGELFF. The CDR3 nucleotides read TGTGCCAGCCACATATCCACCGGGGAGCTGTTTTTT.

This clone came up once. The chain couples TRBV27 to TRBJ1-2; D is undetermined. Germline loops: CDR1 MNHEY, CDR2 SMNVEV (reference sequence). V shed 4 bases and J shed 8 bases, with 14 bases lying between them. There are 13 residues in the CDR3. The CDR3 DNA follows: TGTGCCAGCAGTTCGGGTATTTCGTACGGCTACACCTTC. Encoded protein: CASSSGISYGYTF.

V is TRBV5-8 and J is TRBJ1-2, with D maybe TRBD1 (5 bases). Germline V gene sequence: CDR1 SGHTS, CDR2 YDEGEE. The CDR3 extends over 15 amino acids. The V end was cut by 4 bases, the J end by 0 bases, with 13 bases between. The CDR3 nucleotides are TGTGCCAGCAGCGCCGCGGGGGGGACTAACTATGGCTACACCTTC. Translation: CASSAAGGTNYGYTF.

The J gene is TRBJ2-3, the V gene TRBV2; D is possibly TRBD1 (5 bases). CDR1 SNHLY and CDR2 FYNNEI come from the germline V gene. V was shortened by 4 bases and J by 3 bases, with 11 bases between the two germline ends. The CDR3 is 14 residues long. As DNA, the CDR3 is TGTGCCAGCAGTGTCAGGGAATGGACAGATACGCAGTATTTT. It codes for CASSVREWTDTQYF. Full variable domain (rest looked up from reference TRBV2 and TRBJ2-3): EPEVTQTPSHQVTQMGQEVILRCVPISNHLYFYWYRQILGQKVEFLVSFYNNEISEKSEIFDDQFSVERPDGSNFTLKIRSTKLEDSAMYFCASSVREWTDTQYFGPGTRLTVL.

The V and J genes are TRBV4-2 and TRBJ2-7; 9 bases fit TRBD1. In germline, CDR1 is LGHNA, CDR2 YNFKEQ. The CDR3 covers 18 residues. Germline trimming cut 0 bases from V and 3 bases from J; bases unmatched to any gene: 12. The CDR3 reads CASSQELQPGQGGYEQYF. DNA of the CDR3: TGTGCCAGCAGCCAAGAACTCCAGCCGGGACAGGGCGGCTACGAGCAGTACTTC.

The rearrangement links TRBV27 to TRBJ2-4; 8 nucleotides line up with TRBD1. The CDR3 spans 16 residues. Trimming took 5 bases from V and 4 from J; bases not matched to a gene: 10. Germline V CDR1 and CDR2: MNHEY, SMNVEV (reference sequence). CDR3 nucleotide sequence: TGTGCCAGCAGTCGCAGCCCCCGGACAGGGAAAAACATTCAGTACTTC. Its protein is CASSRSPRTGKNIQYF.

V and J are TRBV28 and TRBJ2-3; 10 bases match TRBD2. V lost 7 bases to trimming and J lost 2 bases; unmatched junction nucleotides: 3. The CDR3 is 14 amino acids. Per the germline V gene, CDR1 is MDHEN and CDR2 is SYDVKM. The CDR3 DNA reads as TGTGCCAGCATGACTAGCGGGTACACAGATACGCAGTATTTT. As protein: CASMTSGYTDTQYF.

The chain is built from TRBV27 and TRBJ2-7; possible D gene TRBD2, 5 bases. CDR3 length equals 12 residues. V was shortened by 1 base and J by 12 bases, with 13 bases between the two germline ends. The germline V gene has CDR1 MNHEY and CDR2 SMNVEV (reference sequence). CDR3 region: CASSLYPGKVYF. The CDR3 DNA is TGTGCCAGCAGTTTATATCCGGGGAAGGTGTACTTC.

The chain employs TRBV7-9 and TRBJ1-4, with D maybe TRBD1 (5 bases). In germline, CDR1 is SEHNR, CDR2 FQNEAQ (reference sequence). V was shortened by 3 bases and J by 5 bases, with 22 bases between the two germline ends. This CDR3 has 18 amino acids. The CDR3, as DNA: TGTGCCAGCAGCTTTGGGTCCGGAGGGACCAATAAAAATGAAAAACTGTTTTTT. This sequence encodes CASSFGSGGTNKNEKLFF.

This rearrangement joins TRBV3-1 (or the pseudogene TRBV3-2) to TRBJ2-5; tentative D call: TRBD2 (6 bases). CDR3 length equals 16 residues. Between the trimmed V and J ends, which lost 4 bases and 2 bases, there was a span of 17 bases. CDR1 LGHDT and CDR2 YNNKEL come from the germline V gene (reference sequence). The CDR3 loop reads CASSPRTGTLQETQYF. In DNA form, the CDR3 reads TGTGCCAGCAGCCCCAGAACCGGGACTTTACAAGAGACCCAGTACTTC.

The chain uses TRBV7-8 and TRBJ1-4; D gene unclear. The CDR3 extends over 16 amino acids. From germline, CDR1 is SGHVS and CDR2 FQNEAQ. V lost 5 bases, J lost 5 bases, and 18 bases lay in between. The CDR3 bases are TGTGCCAGCAGCCTTATGACCCGGGAAGTAAATGAAAAACTGTTTTTT. This translates into CASSLMTREVNEKLFF. The entire variable domain, with the rest obtained from reference TRBV7-8 and TRBJ1-4, is as follows: GAGVSQSPRYKVAKRGQDVALRCDPISGHVSLFWYQQALGQGPEFLTYFQNEAQLDKSGLPSDRFFAERPEGSVSTLKIQRTQQEDSAVYLCASSLMTREVNEKLFFGSGTQLSVL.

This rearrangement joins TRBV18 to TRBJ1-6, with no clear D. Trimming took off 9 bases at V and 0 bases at J, with 12 bases between the two ends. The CDR3 length is 15 residues. Germline V gene lookup returns CDR1 KGHSH and CDR2 LQKENI. The CDR3 here is CASSTGSSYNSPLHF. CDR3 DNA: TGTGCCAGTTCGACGGGGAGCTCCTATAATTCACCCCTCCACTTT.

The chain carries TRBV2 and TRBJ1-4; the D is unclear. Trimming removed 3 bases at V and 5 bases at J, with 10 bases between. Germline V gives CDR1 SNHLY, CDR2 FYNNEI. The CDR3 extends over 14 amino acids. CDR3 DNA sequence: TGTGCCAGCAGTGAGGGCAGAACGAATGAAAAACTGTTTTTT. Translating it yields CASSEGRTNEKLFF.

The V and J genes are TRBV5-1 and TRBJ2-1, with a tentative D call TRBD1 (6 bases). The CDR3 spans 15 residues. CDR1 and CDR2 from the germline V gene are SGHRS and YFSETQ. The ends were cut back, 4 bases at V and 6 bases at J, with 17 bases in the middle. CDR3 in amino acids: CASSSTGSGLNEQFF. CDR3 bases: TGCGCCAGCAGCAGTACAGGGTCGGGCCTCAATGAGCAGTTCTTC.

V gene TRBV9 combines with J gene TRBJ2-5; TRBD2 aligns across 7 bases. In germline, CDR1 is SGDLS, CDR2 YYNGEE. Trimming removed 2 bases from V and 3 bases from J; junction bases left unmatched: 7. The CDR3 is 15 residues long. The DNA for the CDR3 is TGTGCCAGCAGCGTCGCACTAGCGAACAAAGAGACCCAGTACTTC. It is translated as CASSVALANKETQYF.

This clone appeared a few times. This chain connects TRBV24-1 to TRBJ2-3; 14 positions match TRBD2. This CDR3 region has 16 residues. Per germline, CDR1 KGHDR and CDR2 SFDVKD. V lost 3 bases, J lost 5 bases, and 3 bases stayed unmatched. CDR3 protein: CATSDPGLAGVDTQYF. DNA of the CDR3: TGTGCCACCAGTGATCCGGGACTAGCGGGAGTAGATACGCAGTATTTT.

This sequence joins TRBV25-1 and TRBJ2-1; 10 bases match TRBD2. The CDR3 runs to 18 residues. With V trimmed by 2 bases and J by 0 bases, 7 bases remained unmatched. Germline V gives CDR1 MGHDK, CDR2 SYGVNS. The CDR3 DNA follows: TGTGCCAGCAGTGAACGACTAGCGGGCCCCAGCTCCTACAATGAGCAGTTCTTC. This encodes CASSERLAGPSSYNEQFF.

V and J are TRBV7-2 and TRBJ2-7; D remains ambiguous. This CDR3 spans 14 amino acids. Germline V gives CDR1 SGHTA, CDR2 FQGNSA. V shed 0 bases and J shed 0 bases, with 6 bases lying between them. This chain's CDR3 is CASSLASGSYEQYF. In nucleotides, the CDR3 is TGTGCCAGCAGCTTAGCTTCGGGCTCCTACGAGCAGTACTTC.